The source of this T cell receptor beta chain is a study of tissue T cells after allogeneic stem cell transplantation. A remark on this clone: Antigen unknown. Mouse gene names apply. The read halts 1 residue ahead of the CDR3 end, with the missing end drawn from the germline J gene.

Survey-depth TCRbeta CDR3 sequencing reported V/J genes and productive frequencies. Using immunoSEQ multiplex PCR, the repertoire was profiled, and TCRdb retains in-frame clones only, with some absent. The sample gives nearly 50,000 clones, less than 75% of which show up once; about 0.7% is in the top ten. V lost 1 base to trimming and J lost 7 bases, with 12 bases between them. The length of the CDR3 is 15 residues. The germline gives CDR1 FNHDT, CDR2 SITEND (reference sequence). Study-wide points: Limitations included a small, clinically heterogeneous cohort and limited sampling depth. Some tissue clones might be persisting host cells; their alloreactivity or antigen specificity was not determined. Within patients, tissue anatomy strongly shaped TCR repertoire composition.

The material sequenced was sorted cells pooled from one or two spleens. This chain links TRBV19 with TRBJ1-6; weak D call: TRBD1 (6 bases). TRBJ1-6 carries the ORF label, with uncertain function. This TCR derives from a pool of C57BL/6 mice in good health. Incomplete CDR3 DNA: TGTGCCAGCAGTATAACGGGGGCGCGAAATTCGCCCCTCTAC. Protein sequence: CASSITGARNSPLY. The whole CDR3 region reads CASSITGARNSPLYF.